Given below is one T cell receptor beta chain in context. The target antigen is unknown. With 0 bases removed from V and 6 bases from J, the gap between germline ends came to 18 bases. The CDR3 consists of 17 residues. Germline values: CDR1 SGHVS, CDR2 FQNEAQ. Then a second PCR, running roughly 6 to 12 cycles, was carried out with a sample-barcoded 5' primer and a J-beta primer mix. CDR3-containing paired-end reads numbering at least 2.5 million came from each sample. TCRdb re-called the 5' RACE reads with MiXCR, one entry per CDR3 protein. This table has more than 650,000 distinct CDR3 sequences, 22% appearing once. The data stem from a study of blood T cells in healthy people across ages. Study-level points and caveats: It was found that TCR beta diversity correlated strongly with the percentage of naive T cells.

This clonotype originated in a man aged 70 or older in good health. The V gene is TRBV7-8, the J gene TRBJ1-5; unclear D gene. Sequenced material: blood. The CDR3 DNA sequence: TGTGCCAGCAGCTTAGCGCTAACCGCCGTTATGAGTCAGCCCCAGCATTTT. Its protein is CASSLALTAVMSQPQHF.